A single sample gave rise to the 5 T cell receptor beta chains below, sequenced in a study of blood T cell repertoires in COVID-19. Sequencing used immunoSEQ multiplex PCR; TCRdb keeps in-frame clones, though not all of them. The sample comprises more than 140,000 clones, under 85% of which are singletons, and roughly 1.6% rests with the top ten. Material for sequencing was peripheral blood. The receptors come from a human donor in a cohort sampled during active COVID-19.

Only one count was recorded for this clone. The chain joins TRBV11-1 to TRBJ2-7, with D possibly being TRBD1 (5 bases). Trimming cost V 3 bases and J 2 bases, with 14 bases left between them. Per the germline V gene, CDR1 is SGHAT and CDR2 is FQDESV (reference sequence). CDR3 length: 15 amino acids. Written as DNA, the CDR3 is TGTGCCAGCAGCTTGCAGGGTATTCGAACCTACGAGCAGTACTTC. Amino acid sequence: CASSLQGIRTYEQYF.

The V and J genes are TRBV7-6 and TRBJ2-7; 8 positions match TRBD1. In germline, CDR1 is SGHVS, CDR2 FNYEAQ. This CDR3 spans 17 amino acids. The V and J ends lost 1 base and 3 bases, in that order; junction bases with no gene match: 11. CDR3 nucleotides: TGTGCCAGCAGCTTAGGGGGGACAGGAGGTTTACACTACGAGCAGTACTTC. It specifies CASSLGGTGGLHYEQYF.

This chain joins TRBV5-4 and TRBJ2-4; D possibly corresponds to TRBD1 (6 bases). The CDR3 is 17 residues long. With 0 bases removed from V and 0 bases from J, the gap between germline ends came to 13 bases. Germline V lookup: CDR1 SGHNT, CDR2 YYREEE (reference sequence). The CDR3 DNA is TGTGCCAGCAGCTTGGTCCAGGGGACGGTAGCCAAAAACATTCAGTACTTC. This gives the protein CASSLVQGTVAKNIQYF.

Here the CDR3 reads CASSWSAGGTDTQYF. The CDR3 region has the DNA TGTGCCAGCAGCTGGTCCGCGGGTGGCACAGATACGCAGTATTTT. The chain uses TRBV6-5 and TRBJ2-3; D may be TRBD2 (5 bases). Trimming stripped 6 bases from V and 1 base from J, with 14 bases between. Looked up from germline, CDR1 is MNHEY and CDR2 is SVGAGI. There are 15 residues in the CDR3.

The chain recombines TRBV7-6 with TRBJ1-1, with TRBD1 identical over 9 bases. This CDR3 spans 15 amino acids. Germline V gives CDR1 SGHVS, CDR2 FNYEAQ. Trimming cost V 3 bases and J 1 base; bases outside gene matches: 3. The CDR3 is CASSFSGQGNTEAFF. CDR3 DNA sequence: TGTGCCAGCAGCTTTTCGGGACAGGGGAACACTGAAGCTTTCTTT.